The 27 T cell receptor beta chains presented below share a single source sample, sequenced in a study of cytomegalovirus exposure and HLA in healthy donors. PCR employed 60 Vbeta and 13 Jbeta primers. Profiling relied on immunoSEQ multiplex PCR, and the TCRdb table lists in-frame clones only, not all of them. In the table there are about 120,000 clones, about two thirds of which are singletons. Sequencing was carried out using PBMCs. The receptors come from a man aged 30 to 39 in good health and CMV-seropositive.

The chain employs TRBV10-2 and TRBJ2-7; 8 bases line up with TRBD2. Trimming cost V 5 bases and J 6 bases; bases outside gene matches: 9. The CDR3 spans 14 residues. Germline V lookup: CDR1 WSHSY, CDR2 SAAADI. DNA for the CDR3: TGCGCCAGCAGTATTAGCGGGGCGCAGCCCGAGCAGTACTTC. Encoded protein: CASSISGAQPEQYF.

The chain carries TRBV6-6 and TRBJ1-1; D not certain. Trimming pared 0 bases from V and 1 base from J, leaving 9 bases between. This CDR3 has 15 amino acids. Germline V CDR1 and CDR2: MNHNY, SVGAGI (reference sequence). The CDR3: CASSYSSSSNTEAFF. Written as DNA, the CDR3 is TGTGCCAGCAGTTACTCGTCGTCGTCGAACACTGAAGCTTTCTTT.

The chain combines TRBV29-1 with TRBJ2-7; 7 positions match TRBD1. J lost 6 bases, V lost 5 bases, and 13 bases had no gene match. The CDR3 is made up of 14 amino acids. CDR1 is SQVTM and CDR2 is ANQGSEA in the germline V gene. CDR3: CSVPDRTGACEQYV. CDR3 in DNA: TGCAGCGTTCCGGATAGGACAGGTGCATGCGAGCAGTACGTC.

CDR3 region: CASSLGGGWDTQYF. In nucleotides, the CDR3 is TGTGCCAGCAGCTTAGGGGGGGGGTGGGATACGCAGTATTTT. The rearrangement joins TRBV7-3 to TRBJ2-3, with 7 bases lining up with TRBD2. V shed 2 bases and J 6 bases; nucleotides not matched to a gene: 5. Germline CDR1 and CDR2: SGHTA and FQGTGA. The CDR3 runs to 14 residues.

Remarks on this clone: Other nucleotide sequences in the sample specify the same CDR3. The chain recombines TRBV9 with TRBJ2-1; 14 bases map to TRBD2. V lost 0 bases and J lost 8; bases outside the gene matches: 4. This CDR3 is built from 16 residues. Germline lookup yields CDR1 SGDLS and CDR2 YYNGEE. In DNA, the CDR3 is TGTGCCAGCAGCGTAGTGGGACTAGCGGGAGCAGATGAGCAGTTCTTC. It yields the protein CASSVVGLAGADEQFF.

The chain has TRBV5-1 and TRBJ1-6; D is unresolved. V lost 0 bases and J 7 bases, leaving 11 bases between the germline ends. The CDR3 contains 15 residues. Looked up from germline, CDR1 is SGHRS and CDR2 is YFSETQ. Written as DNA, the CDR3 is TGCGCCAGCAGCTTGGAACAGATGCACAATTCACCCCTCCACTTT. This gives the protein CASSLEQMHNSPLHF.

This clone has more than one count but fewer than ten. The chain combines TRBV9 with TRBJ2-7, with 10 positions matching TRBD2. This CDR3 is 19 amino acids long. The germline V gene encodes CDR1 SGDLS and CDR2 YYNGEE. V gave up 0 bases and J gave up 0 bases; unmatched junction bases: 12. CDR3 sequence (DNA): TGTGCCAGCAGCGTAGTTCCTGTTCTAGCGGGGGACCCCTCCTACGAGCAGTACGTC. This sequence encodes CASSVVPVLAGDPSYEQYV.

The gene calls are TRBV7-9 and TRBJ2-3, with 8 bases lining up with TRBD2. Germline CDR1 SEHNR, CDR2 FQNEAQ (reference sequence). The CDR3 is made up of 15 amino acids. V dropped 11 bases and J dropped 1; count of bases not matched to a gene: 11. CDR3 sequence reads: CAGEVSGRRTDTQYF. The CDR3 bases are TGTGCCGGAGAGGTGAGCGGGAGACGCACAGATACGCAGTATTTT.

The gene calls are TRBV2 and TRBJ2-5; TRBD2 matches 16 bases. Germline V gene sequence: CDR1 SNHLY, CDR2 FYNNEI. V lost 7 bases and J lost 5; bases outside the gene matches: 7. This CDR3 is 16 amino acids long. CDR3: CASTPGLAGGPETQYF. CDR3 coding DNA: TGTGCCAGCACTCCGGGACTAGCGGGGGGGCCGGAGACCCAGTACTTC. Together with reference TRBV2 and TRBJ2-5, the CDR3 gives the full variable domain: EPEVTQTPSHQVTQMGQEVILRCVPISNHLYFYWYRQILGQKVEFLVSFYNNEISEKSEIFDDQFSVERPDGSNFTLKIRSTKLEDSAMYFCASTPGLAGGPETQYFGPGTRLLVL.

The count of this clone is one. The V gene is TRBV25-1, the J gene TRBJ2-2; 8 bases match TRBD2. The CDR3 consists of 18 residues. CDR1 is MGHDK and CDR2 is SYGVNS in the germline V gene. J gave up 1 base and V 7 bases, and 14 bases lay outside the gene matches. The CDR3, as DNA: TGTGCCAGCAAACGGGGGGGGACGGGGAAGAGGAACACCGGGGAGCTGTTTTTT. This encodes CASKRGGTGKRNTGELFF.

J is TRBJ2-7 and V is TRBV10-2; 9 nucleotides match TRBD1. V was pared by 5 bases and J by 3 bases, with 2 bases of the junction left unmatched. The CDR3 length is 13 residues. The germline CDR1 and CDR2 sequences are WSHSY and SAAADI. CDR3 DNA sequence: TGCGCCAGCAGTACAGGGGGCCGCTACGAGCAGTACTTC. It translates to CASSTGGRYEQYF.

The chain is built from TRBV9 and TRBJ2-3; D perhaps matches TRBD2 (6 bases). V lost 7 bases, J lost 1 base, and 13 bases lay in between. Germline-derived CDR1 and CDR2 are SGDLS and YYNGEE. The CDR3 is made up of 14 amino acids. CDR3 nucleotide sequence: TGTGCCAGCGGAGGAGGGGCGCGCACAGATACGCAGTATTTT. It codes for CASGGGARTDTQYF.

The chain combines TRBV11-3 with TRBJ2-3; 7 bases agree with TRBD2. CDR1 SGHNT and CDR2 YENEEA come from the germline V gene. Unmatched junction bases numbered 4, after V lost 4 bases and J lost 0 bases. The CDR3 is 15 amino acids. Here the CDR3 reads CASSSLAESTDTQYF. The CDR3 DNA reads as TGTGCCAGCAGCTCGCTAGCGGAGAGCACAGATACGCAGTATTTT. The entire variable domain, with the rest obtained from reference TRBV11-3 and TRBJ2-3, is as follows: EAGVVQSPRYKIIEKKQPVAFWCNPISGHNTLYWYLQNLGQGPELLIRYENEEAVDDSQLPKDRFSAERLKGVDSTLKIQPAELGDSAVYLCASSSLAESTDTQYFGPGTRLTVL.

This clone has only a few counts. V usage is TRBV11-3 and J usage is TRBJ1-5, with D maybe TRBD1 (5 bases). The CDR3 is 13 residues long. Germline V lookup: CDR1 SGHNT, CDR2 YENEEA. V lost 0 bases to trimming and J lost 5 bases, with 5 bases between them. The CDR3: CASSLEGHQPQHF. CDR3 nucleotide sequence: TGTGCCAGCAGCTTAGAGGGGCATCAGCCCCAGCATTTT.

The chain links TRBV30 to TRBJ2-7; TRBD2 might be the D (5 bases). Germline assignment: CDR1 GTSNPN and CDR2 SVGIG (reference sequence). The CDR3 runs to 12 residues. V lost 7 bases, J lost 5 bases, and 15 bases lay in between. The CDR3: CASTGIKDEQYV. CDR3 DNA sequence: TGTGCCTCTACCGGGATCAAGGACGAGCAGTACGTC.

The CDR3 DNA reads as TGCGCCAGCAGCTTGTCGGGTAGCGGGGGACAAGAGACCCAGTACTTC. It encodes CASSLSGSGGQETQYF. V gene TRBV5-1 combines with J gene TRBJ2-5; TRBD2 aligns across 9 bases. Germline CDR1 and CDR2: SGHRS and YFSETQ. The ends lost 1 base at V and 2 bases at J; junction bases unmatched: 6. The CDR3 has 16 residues.

As DNA, the CDR3 is TGTGCCAGCAGCTTAGACAGGATCCTCTCCTACGAGCAGTACTTC. Translation: CASSLDRILSYEQYF. The V call is TRBV11-2, the J call TRBJ2-7; no firm D call. Germline CDR1 reads SGHAT; CDR2 reads FQNNGV. V was clipped by 0 bases and J by 0 bases, with 9 bases between them. The CDR3 is made up of 15 amino acids. The full variable domain, its missing parts supplied by reference TRBV11-2 and TRBJ2-7, is EAGVAQSPRYKIIEKRQSVAFWCNPISGHATLYWYQQILGQGPKLLIQFQNNGVVDDSQLPKDRFSAERLKGVDSTLKIQPAKLEDSAVYLCASSLDRILSYEQYFGPGTRLTVT.

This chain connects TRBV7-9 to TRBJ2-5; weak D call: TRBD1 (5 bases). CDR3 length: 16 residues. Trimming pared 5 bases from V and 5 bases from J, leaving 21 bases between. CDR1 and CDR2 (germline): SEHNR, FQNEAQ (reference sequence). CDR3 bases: TGTGCCAGCAGCGCCCGCCTGGGGCCGAATGGGGAGACCCAGTACTTC. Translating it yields CASSARLGPNGETQYF.

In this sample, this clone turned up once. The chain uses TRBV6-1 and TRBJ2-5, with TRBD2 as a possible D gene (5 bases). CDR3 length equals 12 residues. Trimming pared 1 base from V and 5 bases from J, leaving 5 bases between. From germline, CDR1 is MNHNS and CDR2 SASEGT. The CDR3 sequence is CASSEGGETQYF. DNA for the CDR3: TGTGCCAGCAGTGAAGGAGGGGAGACCCAGTACTTC.

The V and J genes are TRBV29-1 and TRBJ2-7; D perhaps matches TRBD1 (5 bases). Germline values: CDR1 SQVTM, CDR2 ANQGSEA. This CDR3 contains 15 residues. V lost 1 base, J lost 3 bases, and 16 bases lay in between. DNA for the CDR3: TGCAGCGTTGAAGTCGACAGCGAGGCAGGCTACGAGCAGTACTTC. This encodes CSVEVDSEAGYEQYF.

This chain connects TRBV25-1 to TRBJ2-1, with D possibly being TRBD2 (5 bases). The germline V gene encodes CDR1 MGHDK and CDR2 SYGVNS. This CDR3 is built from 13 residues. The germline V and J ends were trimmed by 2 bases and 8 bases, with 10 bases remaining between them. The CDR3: CASSEHGEYEQFF. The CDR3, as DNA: TGTGCCAGCAGTGAACACGGGGAGTATGAGCAGTTCTTC.

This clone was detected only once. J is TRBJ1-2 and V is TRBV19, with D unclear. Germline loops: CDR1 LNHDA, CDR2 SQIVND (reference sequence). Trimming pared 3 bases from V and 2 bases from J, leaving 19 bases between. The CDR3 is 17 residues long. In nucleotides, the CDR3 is TGTGCCAGTAGTATGCTAACGGGTCTCACGAGGAACTATGGCTACACCTTC. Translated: CASSMLTGLTRNYGYTF.

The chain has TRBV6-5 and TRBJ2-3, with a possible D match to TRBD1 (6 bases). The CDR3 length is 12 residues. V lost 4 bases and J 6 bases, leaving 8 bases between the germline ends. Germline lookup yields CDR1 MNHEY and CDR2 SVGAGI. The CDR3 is CASSSGADTQYF. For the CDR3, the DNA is TGTGCCAGCAGTTCAGGGGCGGATACGCAGTATTTT.

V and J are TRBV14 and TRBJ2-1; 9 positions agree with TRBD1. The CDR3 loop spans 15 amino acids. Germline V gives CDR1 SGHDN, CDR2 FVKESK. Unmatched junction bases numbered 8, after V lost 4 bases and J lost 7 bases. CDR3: CASSLGQGRRNEQFF. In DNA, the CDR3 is TGTGCCAGCAGCCTGGGACAGGGTAGGAGGAATGAGCAGTTCTTC.

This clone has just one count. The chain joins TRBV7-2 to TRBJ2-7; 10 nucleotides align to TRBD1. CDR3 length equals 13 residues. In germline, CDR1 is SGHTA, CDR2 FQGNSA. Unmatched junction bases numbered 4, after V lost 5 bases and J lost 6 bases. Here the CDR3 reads CASSRGQGSEQYV. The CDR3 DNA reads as TGTGCCAGCAGCCGGGGACAGGGGTCCGAGCAGTACGTC.

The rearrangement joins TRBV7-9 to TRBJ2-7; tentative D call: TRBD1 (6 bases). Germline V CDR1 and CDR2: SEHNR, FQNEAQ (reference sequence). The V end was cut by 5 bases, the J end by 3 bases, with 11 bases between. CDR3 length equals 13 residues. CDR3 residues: CASSPRGGYEQYV. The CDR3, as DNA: TGTGCCAGCAGCCCCCGAGGGGGCTACGAGCAGTACGTC.

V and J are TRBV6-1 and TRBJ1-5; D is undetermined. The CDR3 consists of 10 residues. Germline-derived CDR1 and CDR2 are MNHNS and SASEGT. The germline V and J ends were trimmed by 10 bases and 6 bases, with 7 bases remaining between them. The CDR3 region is CATDSQPQHF. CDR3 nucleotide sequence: TGTGCCACCGATAGTCAGCCCCAGCATTTT.